These 20 T cell receptor beta chains were all obtained from the same sample, sequenced in a study of blood T cell repertoires in COVID-19. Measured with immunoSEQ multiplex PCR; TCRdb has only the in-frame clones, and not every one. The table includes about 110,000 clones, about 85% detected once. Sequenced: peripheral blood. These receptors were obtained from a woman aged 55-70 years with COVID-19, enrolled during active disease.

V gene TRBV5-1 combines with J gene TRBJ2-2; 8 bases are a match to TRBD2. The length of the CDR3 is 19 residues. The V gene end was trimmed by 0 bases and the J gene end by 0 bases; junction bases not matched to a gene: 10. CDR1 is SGHRS and CDR2 is YFSETQ in the germline V gene. DNA for the CDR3: TGCGCCAGCAGCTTGGAAGAGCGGGGGCCTCTCGCGAACACCGGGGAGCTGTTTTTT. Residues: CASSLEERGPLANTGELFF.

This chain uses TRBV4-1 with TRBJ1-2, with TRBD1 matching 10 bases. The germline V gene has CDR1 MGHRA and CDR2 YSYEKL. The CDR3 contains 15 residues. Unmatched junction bases numbered 6, after V lost 1 base and J lost 7 bases. The CDR3 nucleotides read TGCGCCAGCAGCCAAGTTACAGGACAGGGGGGTGGCTACACCTTC. Translated: CASSQVTGQGGGYTF.

The CDR3 sequence: CASSPHLRTGIYEQYF. The CDR3 DNA reads as TGTGCCAGCAGCCCACACCTACGGACGGGGATCTACGAGCAGTACTTC. The genes are TRBV3-1 (or the pseudogene TRBV3-2) and TRBJ2-7; the D gene is possibly TRBD2 (5 bases). The CDR3 extends over 16 amino acids. V lost 4 bases to trimming and J lost 3 bases, with 19 bases between them. Germline CDR1 LGHDT, CDR2 YNNKEL (reference sequence).

This chain uses TRBV11-1 with TRBJ2-7; D gene ambiguous. The V and J ends lost 4 bases and 9 bases respectively, with 13 bases between them. CDR3 size: 12 residues. Germline V gene data show CDR1 as SGHAT and CDR2 as FQDESV (reference sequence). Written as DNA, the CDR3 is TGTGCCAGCAGCTCCCTTACGGGTACGCAGTACTTC. Protein sequence: CASSSLTGTQYF.

V and J are TRBV3-1 (or the pseudogene TRBV3-2) and TRBJ1-1, with 7 bases aligning to TRBD1. CDR3 size: 12 residues. Germline V gene lookup returns CDR1 LGHDT and CDR2 YNNKEL (reference sequence). The V and J ends lost 7 bases and 11 bases, in that order; junction bases with no gene match: 10. The CDR3 sequence is CASNQAQGPAFF. In nucleotides, the CDR3 is TGTGCCAGCAACCAGGCACAGGGGCCGGCTTTCTTT.

The J gene is TRBJ2-7, the V gene TRBV19; possibly TRBD2 for D (6 bases). V was pared by 3 bases and J by 7 bases, with 19 bases between. This CDR3 comprises 15 residues. The germline V gene has CDR1 LNHDA and CDR2 SQIVND (reference sequence). As DNA, the CDR3 is TGTGCCAGTAGTATTCTCCCGGGACTGACGAGGGAGCAGTACTTC. Amino acid sequence: CASSILPGLTREQYF.

The rearrangement joins TRBV18 to TRBJ1-2; D remains ambiguous. The CDR3 length is 12 residues. The V gene's germline CDR1 is KGHSH and CDR2 LQKENI. The V end lost 3 bases, the J end lost 7 bases, and 9 bases lay between the germline ends. In DNA form, the CDR3 reads TGTGCCAGCTCACCCGACCTAGGTGGCTACACCTTC. Residues: CASSPDLGGYTF.

The genes are TRBV5-1 and TRBJ2-7; 7 bases line up with TRBD1. Unmatched junction bases numbered 6, after V lost 4 bases and J lost 2 bases. The CDR3 loop spans 14 amino acids. Germline-derived CDR1 and CDR2 are SGHRS and YFSETQ. CDR3 sequence reads: CASSPGQPTYEQYF. The CDR3 bases are TGCGCCAGCAGCCCGGGACAGCCGACCTACGAGCAGTACTTC.

The gene calls are TRBV7-8 and TRBJ1-2, with unresolved D. CDR1 is SGHVS, CDR2 FQNEAQ, per germline. The V gene lost 3 bases and the J gene lost 2 bases, with 13 bases spanning the gap. The CDR3 length is 15 residues. In DNA, the CDR3 is TGTGCCAGCAGCTTCCTCCAGGATTCGAACTATGGCTACACCTTC. Protein product: CASSFLQDSNYGYTF.

The chain combines TRBV7-3 with TRBJ1-1; TRBD1 might be the D (5 bases). Per germline, CDR1 SGHTA and CDR2 FQGTGA. This CDR3 spans 13 amino acids. V was shortened by 6 bases and J by 5 bases, with 13 bases between the two germline ends. In DNA, the CDR3 is TGTGCCAGCAGTATTGACGGGGGGACTGAAGCTTTCTTT. Translating it yields CASSIDGGTEAFF.

This clone appeared once. The chain couples TRBV11-2 to TRBJ2-2; 8 bases are a match to TRBD2. The V segment lost 2 bases and the J segment 4 bases; nucleotides outside the gene matches: 6. The CDR3 consists of 16 residues. Germline lookup yields CDR1 SGHAT and CDR2 FQNNGV. In nucleotides, the CDR3 is TGTGCCAGCAGCTTATTAGGTAGCGGGGTCACCGGGGAGCTGTTTTTT. It translates to CASSLLGSGVTGELFF. The complete variable domain, with remaining parts taken from reference TRBV11-2 and TRBJ2-2, reads EAGVAQSPRYKIIEKRQSVAFWCNPISGHATLYWYQQILGQGPKLLIQFQNNGVVDDSQLPKDRFSAERLKGVDSTLKIQPAKLEDSAVYLCASSLLGSGVTGELFFGEGSRLTVL.

The rearrangement uses TRBV28 and TRBJ1-2; D ambiguous. Germline CDR1 reads MDHEN; CDR2 reads SYDVKM. The CDR3 contains 15 residues. V shed 6 bases and J shed 8 bases, with 22 bases lying between them. The CDR3 here is CASSLPASGDSGYTF. The CDR3 DNA reads as TGTGCCAGCAGCTTACCCGCAAGCGGCGATAGCGGCTACACCTTC.

The V and J genes are TRBV14 and TRBJ1-2; 9 bases are a match to TRBD1. Trimming removed 8 bases from V and 8 bases from J; junction bases left unmatched: 6. This CDR3 comprises 12 residues. Germline CDR1 and CDR2: SGHDN and FVKESK. CDR3: CASADRGFGYTF. DNA for the CDR3: TGTGCCAGCGCGGACAGGGGATTCGGCTACACCTTC.

The V and J genes are TRBV25-1 and TRBJ1-3; 7 nucleotides match TRBD1. V trimming: 5 bases; J trimming: 8 bases; junction bases outside the gene matches: 6. The CDR3 spans 13 residues. Germline lookup yields CDR1 MGHDK and CDR2 SYGVNS. The CDR3 protein is CASSRQGIDTIYF. Written as DNA, the CDR3 is TGTGCCAGCAGTCGACAGGGTATAGACACCATATATTTT. Full variable domain (missing parts from reference TRBV25-1 and TRBJ1-3): EADIYQTPRYLVIGTGKKITLECSQTMGHDKMYWYQQDPGMELHLIHYSYGVNSTEKGDLSSESTVSRIRTEHFPLTLESARPSHTSQYLCASSRQGIDTIYFGEGSWLTVV.

This clone was observed a handful of times. The V gene is TRBV10-3, the J gene TRBJ2-7; TRBD1 matches 11 bases. CDR1 ENHRY and CDR2 SYGVKD come from the germline V gene. V was pared by 10 bases and J by 4 bases, with 9 bases of the junction left unmatched. The CDR3 sequence is 14 residues long. The CDR3 sequence: CATCIGTGGYEQYF. The CDR3 region has the DNA TGTGCCACCTGTATAGGGACAGGGGGGTACGAGCAGTACTTC.

The chain uses TRBV18 and TRBJ2-3; possibly TRBD2 for D (6 bases). CDR1 and CDR2 (germline): KGHSH, LQKENI. The CDR3 covers 15 residues. The V gene lost 3 bases and the J gene lost 5 bases, with 15 bases spanning the gap. The CDR3 region is CASSPDYQTKDTQYF. The CDR3, as DNA: TGTGCCAGCTCACCGGACTACCAGACGAAAGATACGCAGTATTTT.

This chain joins TRBV19 and TRBJ2-2; 14 bases agree with TRBD2. Germline values: CDR1 LNHDA, CDR2 SQIVND (reference sequence). This CDR3 is built from 16 residues. V lost 7 bases to trimming and J lost 4 bases; unmatched junction nucleotides: 5. The CDR3 loop is CASTGGLAGVTGELFF. The DNA of the CDR3 is TGTGCCAGTACCGGGGGACTAGCGGGGGTCACCGGGGAGCTGTTTTTT.

The rearrangement uses TRBV2 and TRBJ1-6, with D hard to call. Trimming shortened V by 5 bases and J by 9 bases, and 5 bases separated the two germline ends. The CDR3 is made up of 11 amino acids. Germline CDR1 reads SNHLY; CDR2 reads FYNNEI. CDR3 amino acids: CASSPRSPLHF. CDR3 DNA sequence: TGTGCCAGCAGTCCTCGTTCACCCCTCCACTTT.

This sequence joins TRBV5-1 and TRBJ2-7; 11 bases are a match to TRBD2. This CDR3 is built from 16 residues. The J segment lost 2 bases and the V segment lost 0 bases, leaving 4 bases of the junction unmatched. From germline, CDR1 is SGHRS and CDR2 YFSETQ. The CDR3 spells CASSLGTSGYPYEQYF. CDR3 nucleotide sequence: TGCGCCAGCAGCTTGGGGACTAGCGGGTACCCCTACGAGCAGTACTTC.

The V call is TRBV5-4, the J call TRBJ2-7, with a tentative D call TRBD1 (5 bases). V was shortened by 2 bases and J by 3 bases, with 12 bases between the two germline ends. The CDR3 runs to 14 residues. The germline CDR1 and CDR2 sequences are SGHNT and YYREEE (reference sequence). CDR3 sequence: CASSFWGRNYEQYF. CDR3 sequence (DNA): TGTGCCAGCAGCTTTTGGGGCCGGAACTACGAGCAGTACTTC.